Included here is one T cell receptor (beta chain) sequence, with context. Its antigen is not identified. The sample is drawn from a study of shared clonotypes between healthy human individuals. Findings and caveats of the study: Having only a few donors restricted how much genetic and exposure-history diversity was captured. The authors expected sequencing depth to affect clonotype sharing among donors. The study found about 5.1% of naive CD4 clonotypes shared across a handful of donors.

The test was conducted at deep level. The protocol was immunoSEQ multiplex PCR, while the TCRdb copy is restricted to in-frame clones and leaves out a portion. The table has hundreds of thousands of clones, about 80% seen once. CDR3 length: 13 amino acids. Germline V gene sequence: CDR1 MDHEN, CDR2 SYDVKM. The chain has TRBV28 and TRBJ2-5; D could derive from TRBD1 or TRBD2 (5 bases each). The DNA end is more similar to TRBJ2-7, so the J call may be wrong. The origin of this receptor is a woman aged 30 to 39 in good health. The specimen sequenced was memory CD4+ T cells sorted from blood. Subset given: CD45RA-negative fraction. CDR3 sequence reads: CASSDVGVSEQYF. Here the CDR3 DNA reads TGTGCCAGCAGTGATGTGGGGGTTTCCGAGCAGTACTTC.